This T cell receptor beta chain was recovered during a study of Graves' ophthalmopathy and Graves' hyperthyroidism. The V gene end was trimmed by 3 bases and the J gene end by 0 bases; junction bases not matched to a gene: 10. This CDR3 spans 19 amino acids. In germline, CDR1 is LNHDA, CDR2 SQIVND (reference sequence). Amplification of the TCR beta CDR3 regions used RNA transcripts (as template). The first round was an RT-PCR with HTBI primers, and the second round was a multiplex PCR. TCRdb used MiXCR to reprocess the multiplex PCR reads, holding one entry per CDR3 protein. The sample lists some 410,000 distinct CDR3 sequences; under 25% were seen once. This clonotype was found many times. Its antigen is unknown. Regarding the study as a whole: Thyroid clonotypes that were expanded above 0.001 frequency mostly also appeared in blood.

Hyperthyroidism is called stable when no ophthalmopathy develops within 18 months of follow-up. Only newly diagnosed hyperthyroidism patients aged 18 to 65, with under 2 months' duration, were enrolled. The sequence was collected from a woman aged 18-29 years with stable Graves' hyperthyroidism. The gene calls are TRBV19 and TRBJ2-5; 13 positions match TRBD2. Input material: peripheral blood. The CDR3 sequence is CASSIGLAGDLFNQETQYF. The CDR3, as DNA: TGTGCCAGTAGTATCGGACTAGCGGGAGACCTTTTTAACCAAGAGACCCAGTACTTC.